This TCR beta chain is from a study of breast tumors, draining lymph nodes, adjacent tissues. General study points: Tumor T cell lymph node origin was a supported hypothesis, not proven.

TCRdb fed the multiplex PCR reads into MiXCR, producing one record per CDR3 protein. Among some 230,000 distinct CDR3 sequences listed, 30% to 35% were seen once. Samples came from axillary lymph nodes draining the breast cancer. This clonotype was seen many times. No antigen is known for it. CDR1 is KGHDR and CDR2 is SFDVKD in the germline V gene. V was trimmed by 4 bases and J by 5 bases, leaving 10 bases between them. This CDR3 is built from 13 residues. V usage is TRBV24-1 and J usage is TRBJ2-5; D is unresolved. This TCR derives from a female donor with breast cancer. Some clones in this sample may be carry-over from other donors' samples. Source material: axillary lymph node tissue. This CDR3 is CATSDSSSETQYF. As DNA, the CDR3 is TGTGCCACCAGTGACTCCAGTTCGGAGACCCAGTACTTC.